What follows are 31 T cell receptor beta chains derived from one specimen sequenced in a study of shared clonotypes between healthy human individuals. The method was immunoSEQ multiplex PCR; TCRdb's version includes in-frame clones alone and lacks a portion of them. The sample has more than 450,000 clones; 75% to 85% are singletons. Input material: PBMCs. The receptor source for this set is a woman aged 40 to 55 in good health. Some clones in this sample may be carry-over from other donors' samples.

This clone appeared a single time. The CDR3: CASSGTSGRVGEQFF. CDR3 bases: TGCGCCAGCAGTGGGACTAGCGGGAGGGTCGGTGAGCAGTTCTTC. The chain uses TRBV10-2 and TRBJ2-1; TRBD2 matches 15 bases. This CDR3 contains 15 residues. CDR1 is WSHSY and CDR2 is SAAADI in the germline V gene. Germline trimming cut 4 bases from V and 9 bases from J; bases unmatched to any gene: 4.

This clone appeared a few times. A junction boundary mismatches the germline segment, possibly from a read error. The chain joins TRBV6-5 to TRBJ1-1; D unclear. CDR3 length equals 12 residues. Germline-derived CDR1 and CDR2 are MNHEY and SVGAGI. The CDR3 is CASSYSELLHLF. In nucleotides, the CDR3 is TGTGCCAGCAGTTACTCAGAACTGCTCCACCTCTTT.

The chain employs TRBV29-1 and TRBJ2-7; 7 bases line up with TRBD2. The CDR3 consists of 14 residues. The ends lost 4 bases at V and 2 bases at J; junction bases unmatched: 8. Germline assignment: CDR1 SQVTM and CDR2 ANQGSEA. The CDR3 sequence is CSVGGGGFTYEQYF. The DNA of the CDR3 is TGCAGCGTTGGTGGGGGGGGGTTTACCTACGAGCAGTACTTC.

The chain recombines TRBV7-9 with TRBJ2-1; 10 bases map to TRBD2. The V and J ends lost 5 bases and 1 base, in that order; junction bases with no gene match: 8. Germline V CDR1 and CDR2: SEHNR, FQNEAQ (reference sequence). The CDR3 spans 17 residues. The CDR3 nucleotides are TGTGCCAGCAGCCACGCCCCTAGCGGGAGTTCCTACAATGAGCAGTTCTTC. The encoded protein is CASSHAPSGSSYNEQFF.

The chain uses TRBV4-3 and TRBJ1-4; D is perhaps TRBD1 (5 bases). The CDR3 length is 14 residues. Germline CDR1 LGHNA, CDR2 YSLEER. V was clipped by 2 bases and J by 8 bases, with 12 bases between them. This CDR3 is CASSQRGAVEKLFF. The CDR3 DNA is TGCGCCAGCAGCCAAAGGGGCGCAGTGGAAAAACTGTTTTTT.

This clone was observed a handful of times. The chain couples TRBV5-4 to TRBJ2-1; weak D call: TRBD2 (6 bases). The CDR3 consists of 12 residues. Germline values: CDR1 SGHNT, CDR2 YYREEE (reference sequence). Trimming shortened V by 4 bases and J by 12 bases, and 14 bases separated the two germline ends. CDR3 protein: CASSRRDSPQFF. The CDR3 coding sequence is TGTGCCAGCAGCCGGCGGGACTCCCCGCAGTTCTTC.

The rearrangement links TRBV7-6 to TRBJ2-3; 8 nucleotides match TRBD2. With V trimmed by 6 bases and J by 4 bases, 6 bases remained unmatched. CDR1 SGHVS and CDR2 FNYEAQ come from the germline V gene. The CDR3 runs to 14 residues. The CDR3 nucleotides read TGTGCCAGCAGTCTCAGCGGGAGACCAGATACGCAGTATTTT. Protein: CASSLSGRPDTQYF.

This chain links TRBV10-1 with TRBJ2-7; D might be TRBD2 (7 bases). The V gene's germline CDR1 is WNHNN and CDR2 SYGVQD (reference sequence). V lost 2 bases and J 7 bases, leaving 15 bases between the germline ends. There are 14 residues in the CDR3. In DNA form, the CDR3 reads TGCGCCAGCAGTGAGGCGGGGGCTATTGGGGAGCAGTACTTC. Amino acids: CASSEAGAIGEQYF.

The sample holds one count of this clone. The V and J genes are TRBV5-4 and TRBJ1-1; 11 bases agree with TRBD1. Germline loops: CDR1 SGHNT, CDR2 YYREEE (reference sequence). This CDR3 comprises 14 residues. With V trimmed by 4 bases and J by 5 bases, 4 bases remained unmatched. DNA of the CDR3: TGTGCCAGCAGCGAGGACAGGGGGCTAACTGAAGCTTTCTTT. Its protein is CASSEDRGLTEAFF.

This chain uses TRBV11-2 with TRBJ2-3; 11 nucleotides match TRBD2. Trimming took 4 bases from V and 0 from J; bases not matched to a gene: 9. The CDR3 is 18 amino acids. Germline V gene lookup returns CDR1 SGHAT and CDR2 FQNNGV. CDR3 coding DNA: TGTGCCAGCAGCTCTCTAGCGGGAGGCTTACTTAGCACAGATACGCAGTATTTT. Protein: CASSSLAGGLLSTDTQYF. Supplemented by reference TRBV11-2 and TRBJ2-3, the full variable domain reads EAGVAQSPRYKIIEKRQSVAFWCNPISGHATLYWYQQILGQGPKLLIQFQNNGVVDDSQLPKDRFSAERLKGVDSTLKIQPAKLEDSAVYLCASSSLAGGLLSTDTQYFGPGTRLTVL.

The rearrangement uses TRBV2 and TRBJ2-5, with 9 bases lining up with TRBD1. This CDR3 has 13 residues. V was pared by 10 bases and J by 1 base, with 4 bases of the junction left unmatched. Germline V gene sequence: CDR1 SNHLY, CDR2 FYNNEI. CDR3 amino acids: CATRDRAQETQYF. The CDR3, as DNA: TGTGCCACCCGGGACAGGGCCCAAGAGACCCAGTACTTC.

The V and J genes are TRBV4-3 and TRBJ2-3, with 9 bases identical to TRBD1. With V trimmed by 4 bases and J by 1 base, 9 bases remained unmatched. The CDR3 covers 17 residues. Germline CDR1 LGHNA, CDR2 YSLEER. The CDR3 region has the DNA TGCGCCAGCAGCCGAATACAGGGGGCGCGGGGCACAGATACGCAGTATTTT. Its protein is CASSRIQGARGTDTQYF.

V usage is TRBV4-3 and J usage is TRBJ2-1; TRBD2 matches at 8 bases. Per the germline V gene, CDR1 is LGHNA and CDR2 is YSLEER. The V gene end was trimmed by 0 bases and the J gene end by 7 bases; junction bases not matched to a gene: 11. The CDR3 is 17 residues long. Written as DNA, the CDR3 is TGCGCCAGCAGCCAAGACGGGAGCGGGAGCACCACGAATGAGCAGTTCTTC. Its translation is CASSQDGSGSTTNEQFF.

The chain has TRBV19 and TRBJ2-1, with 8 positions matching TRBD2. The junction had 9 bases not matched to a gene; V was cut back by 3 bases and J by 8 bases. This CDR3 spans 15 amino acids. Germline V gene sequence: CDR1 LNHDA, CDR2 SQIVND (reference sequence). The CDR3 DNA is TGTGCCAGTAGTATCAGAACTAGCGGAAGCGATGAGCAGTTCTTC. Its translation is CASSIRTSGSDEQFF. Drawing the rest from reference TRBV19 and TRBJ2-1, the complete variable domain is DGGITQSPKYLFRKEGQNVTLSCEQNLNHDAMYWYRQDPGQGLRLIYYSQIVNDFQKGDIAEGYSVSREKKESFPLTVTSAQKNPTAFYLCASSIRTSGSDEQFFGPGTRLTVL.

The chain carries TRBV4-3 and TRBJ2-1, with D perhaps matching TRBD2 (6 bases). Germline lookup yields CDR1 LGHNA and CDR2 YSLEER. V lost 3 bases, J lost 3 bases, and 15 bases lay in between. The CDR3 covers 16 residues. CDR3 bases: TGCGCCAGCAGCCAGGATCGGGAGATCGACTACAATGAGCAGTTCTTC. It is translated as CASSQDREIDYNEQFF.

The chain couples TRBV18 to TRBJ2-3, with TRBD2 as a possible D gene (6 bases). Trimming shortened V by 6 bases and J by 6 bases, and 16 bases separated the two germline ends. Per germline, CDR1 KGHSH and CDR2 LQKENI. CDR3 length: 14 residues. CDR3 DNA sequence: TGTGCCAGCTCGATGGAGACTAGTGGCGATACGCAGTATTTT. It translates to CASSMETSGDTQYF.

This clone was recorded many times. The chain joins TRBV6-5 to TRBJ2-3, with 8 bases lining up with TRBD2. Germline-derived CDR1 and CDR2 are MNHEY and SVGAGI. V shed 6 bases and J 5 bases; nucleotides not matched to a gene: 7. This CDR3 spans 14 amino acids. CDR3 in amino acids: CASRVAGGRDTQYF. CDR3 DNA sequence: TGTGCCAGCAGGGTGGCGGGAGGAAGAGATACGCAGTATTTT.

This clone was picked up one time. The chain joins TRBV11-2 to TRBJ2-1; 9 positions match TRBD2. This CDR3 has 17 residues. The junction had 19 bases not matched to a gene; V was cut back by 7 bases and J by 9 bases. Germline CDR1 is SGHAT and CDR2 is FQNNGV. CDR3: CASTLTGGAGGPGEQFF. CDR3 nucleotide sequence: TGTGCCAGCACTTTGACGGGGGGAGCGGGAGGCCCGGGTGAGCAGTTCTTC.

This chain links TRBV5-1 with TRBJ2-2; tentatively, D is TRBD1 or TRBD2 (5 bases each). The CDR3 loop spans 15 amino acids. The V and J ends lost 4 bases and 7 bases respectively, with 17 bases between them. Germline lookup yields CDR1 SGHRS and CDR2 YFSETQ. The CDR3 loop reads CASSTGPQPHGELFF. As DNA, the CDR3 is TGCGCCAGCAGCACGGGACCCCAACCCCACGGGGAGCTGTTTTTT.

This clone was seen a few times. The V call is TRBV7-2, the J call TRBJ2-5; 11 positions agree with TRBD2. V lost 3 bases to trimming and J lost 4 bases; unmatched junction nucleotides: 4. Germline values: CDR1 SGHTA, CDR2 FQGNSA. The CDR3 has 15 residues. The CDR3 spells CASSFTSGSGETQYF. The CDR3 region has the DNA TGTGCCAGCAGCTTTACTAGCGGGAGTGGAGAGACCCAGTACTTC.

This CDR3 is CASAVTSTDTQYF. The DNA for the CDR3 is TGTGCCAGTGCGGTTACTAGCACAGATACGCAGTATTTT. The rearrangement uses TRBV28 and TRBJ2-3; no clear D. CDR3 length equals 13 residues. V lost 9 bases, J lost 0 bases, and 10 bases lay in between. Germline CDR1 MDHEN, CDR2 SYDVKM.

This clone showed up many times. CDR3 DNA sequence: TGTGCCAGTAGGACCCCAGGGGCTGGGGGGAGCAATCAGCCCCAGCATTTT. Translating gives CASRTPGAGGSNQPQHF. V and J are TRBV19 and TRBJ1-5; tentative D call: TRBD1 (6 bases). Germline V lookup: CDR1 LNHDA, CDR2 SQIVND (reference sequence). The ends were cut back, 6 bases at V and 1 base at J, with 19 bases in the middle. This CDR3 has 17 amino acids.

The DNA of the CDR3 is TGCGCCAGCAGGGACCAGGGGGCCACAGATACGCAGTATTTT. This sequence encodes CASRDQGATDTQYF. The genes are TRBV5-1 and TRBJ2-3; 8 bases agree with TRBD1. Germline V CDR1 and CDR2: SGHRS, YFSETQ. This CDR3 has 14 amino acids. V gave up 5 bases and J gave up 2 bases; unmatched junction bases: 4.

This clone appeared a single time. V usage is TRBV4-1 and J usage is TRBJ2-3, with D perhaps given as TRBD1 or TRBD2 (5 bases each). The germline V and J ends were trimmed by 1 base and 4 bases, with 12 bases remaining between them. The CDR3 totals 15 residues. Germline loops: CDR1 MGHRA, CDR2 YSYEKL. CDR3 sequence: CASSQVGRASDTQYF. The CDR3 coding sequence is TGCGCCAGCAGCCAAGTGGGACGAGCCTCAGATACGCAGTATTTT.

This chain uses TRBV30 with TRBJ1-3; 9 bases fit TRBD1. Trimming at V came to 8 bases and at J to 4 bases, leaving 6 bases not matched to a gene. The CDR3 contains 13 residues. Germline V lookup: CDR1 GTSNPN, CDR2 SVGIG (reference sequence). DNA for the CDR3: TGTGCCGGGGACAGGGCGGGAGGAAACACCATATATTTT. Protein: CAGDRAGGNTIYF.

V gene TRBV18 combines with J gene TRBJ1-1, with D uncertain. The CDR3 spans 15 residues. V lost 3 bases and J lost 4, with 15 bases in between. The germline gives CDR1 KGHSH, CDR2 LQKENI. The CDR3 protein is CASSPPRDWFTEAFF. As DNA, the CDR3 is TGTGCCAGCTCACCCCCTCGGGATTGGTTCACTGAAGCTTTCTTT. The variable domain in full, completed from reference TRBV18 and TRBJ1-1, reads NAGVMQNPRHLVRRRGQEARLRCSPMKGHSHVYWYRQLPEEGLKFMVYLQKENIIDESGMPKERFSAEFPKEGPSILRIQQVVRGDSAAYFCASSPPRDWFTEAFFGQGTRLTVV.

This sequence joins TRBV6-1 and TRBJ2-1; 9 nucleotides agree with TRBD1. The CDR3 consists of 15 residues. The V gene end was trimmed by 6 bases and the J gene end by 0 bases; junction bases not matched to a gene: 3. Germline CDR1 is MNHNS and CDR2 is SASEGT. The CDR3 here is CASRTDRGSYNEQFF. The CDR3 DNA follows: TGTGCCAGCAGGACGGACAGGGGCTCCTACAATGAGCAGTTCTTC.

As to this clone: Other nucleotide sequences from this sample produce the same CDR3. The J gene is TRBJ2-7, the V gene TRBV6-1; D is unresolved. Trimming cost V 6 bases and J 3 bases, with 6 bases left between them. Germline CDR1 and CDR2: MNHNS and SASEGT. The CDR3 contains 11 residues. CDR3 bases: TGTGCCAGCAGCCCGTTCTACGAGCAGTACTTC. Encoded protein: CASSPFYEQYF.

V and J are TRBV10-1 and TRBJ2-3, with TRBD2 matching 12 bases. There are 16 residues in the CDR3. V lost 4 bases to trimming and J lost 0 bases; unmatched junction nucleotides: 2. From germline, CDR1 is WNHNN and CDR2 SYGVQD (reference sequence). The DNA for the CDR3 is TGCGCCAGCAGTGGTGGGACTAGCGGGAGCACAGATACGCAGTATTTT. Its protein is CASSGGTSGSTDTQYF.

The chain links TRBV5-3 to TRBJ2-7; the match to TRBD1 covers 12 bases. TRBV5-3 is given ORF status, its function remaining uncertain. The V gene end was trimmed by 5 bases and the J gene end by 6 bases; junction bases not matched to a gene: 9. This CDR3 region has 15 residues. In nucleotides, the CDR3 is TGTGCCAGAAGATACTCCGGGACAGGGGGCTGCGAGCAGTACTTC. Translated: CARRYSGTGGCEQYF.

V gene TRBV5-4 combines with J gene TRBJ1-1, with 7 bases matching TRBD1. V gave up 4 bases and J gave up 3 bases; unmatched junction bases: 12. The length of the CDR3 is 16 residues. From germline, CDR1 is SGHNT and CDR2 YYREEE (reference sequence). The CDR3 reads CASSPNLRQGDTEAFF. In DNA form, the CDR3 reads TGTGCCAGCAGCCCCAACCTCAGACAGGGCGACACTGAAGCTTTCTTT.